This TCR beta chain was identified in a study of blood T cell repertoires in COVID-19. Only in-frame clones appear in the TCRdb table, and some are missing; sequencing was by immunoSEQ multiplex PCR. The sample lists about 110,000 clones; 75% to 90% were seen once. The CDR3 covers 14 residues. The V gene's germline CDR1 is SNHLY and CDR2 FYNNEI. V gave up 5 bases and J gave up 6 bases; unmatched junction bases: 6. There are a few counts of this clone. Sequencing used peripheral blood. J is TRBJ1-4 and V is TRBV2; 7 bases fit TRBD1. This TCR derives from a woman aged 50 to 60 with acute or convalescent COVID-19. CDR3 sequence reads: CASSPDRNYEKLFF. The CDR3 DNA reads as TGTGCCAGCAGTCCGGACAGGAATTATGAAAAACTGTTTTTT.